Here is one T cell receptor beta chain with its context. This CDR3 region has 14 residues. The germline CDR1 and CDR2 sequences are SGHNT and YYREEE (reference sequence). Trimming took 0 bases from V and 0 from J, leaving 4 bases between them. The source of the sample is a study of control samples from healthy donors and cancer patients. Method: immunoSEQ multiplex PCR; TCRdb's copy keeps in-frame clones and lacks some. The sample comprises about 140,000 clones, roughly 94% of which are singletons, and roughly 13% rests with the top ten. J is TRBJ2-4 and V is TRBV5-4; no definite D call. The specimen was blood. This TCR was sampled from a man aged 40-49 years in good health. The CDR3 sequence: CASSLVEAKNIQYF. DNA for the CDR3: TGTGCCAGCAGCTTGGTTGAAGCCAAAAACATTCAGTACTTC.